This TCR beta chain is from a study of cytomegalovirus exposure and HLA in healthy donors. PCR was performed using 60 Vbeta and 13 Jbeta primers. Using immunoSEQ multiplex PCR, the repertoire was profiled, and TCRdb retains in-frame clones only, with some absent. The sample includes over 85,000 clones, about 67% seen only once; the top ten take under 2.5%. Whole-study results and caveats: Links to common viral pathogens appeared, in a later analysis, for several of the most significant clusters. When analyzed later, the rates of TCR association showed variation by HLA locus, with DRB1 the most and HLA-C the fewest. When analyzed later, a missense DCLRE1C variant was found to be linked to TCR beta V- and J-gene trimming. Evidence from a later analysis indicated that most CMV-associated TCR beta chains looked HLA-restricted.

With regard to this clone: Antigen unknown.

This CDR3 comprises 15 residues. Germline CDR1 MNHNS, CDR2 SASEGT. Trimming took 6 bases from V and 4 from J, leaving 19 bases between them. The receptor comes from a man younger than 45 in good health and CMV-seronegative. The source material was PBMCs. V usage is TRBV6-1 and J usage is TRBJ2-7, with D maybe TRBD1 (8 bases). This CDR3 reads CASRPFTGGVYEQYF. The CDR3 nucleotides read TGTGCCAGCAGGCCCTTTACAGGGGGGGTTTACGAGCAGTACTTC.